The entry below gives a single T cell receptor (beta chain) sequence along with its context. The authors ran a second PCR of roughly 6 to 12 cycles using a sample-barcoded 5' primer and a J-beta primer mix. MiXCR, run by TCRdb on the 5' RACE reads, gives a single entry per CDR3 protein. The sample lists roughly 790,000 distinct CDR3 sequences; 43% were seen once. This CDR3 is built from 12 residues. Germline V gene sequence: CDR1 SGHRS, CDR2 YFSETQ. The V segment lost 0 bases and the J segment 11 bases; nucleotides outside the gene matches: 2. These data come from a study of blood T cells in healthy people across ages.

The genes are TRBV5-1 and TRBJ2-5, with TRBD2 matching over 9 bases. Sequencing was done on a sample of blood. This sequence was found in a woman aged 55 to 70 in good health. The CDR3: CASSLDLAGQYF. The DNA for the CDR3 is TGCGCCAGCAGCTTGGATCTAGCGGGGCAGTACTTC.